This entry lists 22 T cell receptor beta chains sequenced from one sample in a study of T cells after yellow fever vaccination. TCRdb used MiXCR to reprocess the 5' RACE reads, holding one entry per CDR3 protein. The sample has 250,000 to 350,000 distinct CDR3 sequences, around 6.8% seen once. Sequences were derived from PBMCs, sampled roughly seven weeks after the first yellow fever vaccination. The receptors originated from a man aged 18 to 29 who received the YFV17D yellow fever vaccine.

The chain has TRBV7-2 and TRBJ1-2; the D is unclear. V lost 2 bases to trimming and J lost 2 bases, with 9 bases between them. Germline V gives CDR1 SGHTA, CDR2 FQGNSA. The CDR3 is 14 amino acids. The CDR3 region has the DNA TGTGCCAGCAGCTTATTCGACCGGAACTATGGCTACACCTTC. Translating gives CASSLFDRNYGYTF.

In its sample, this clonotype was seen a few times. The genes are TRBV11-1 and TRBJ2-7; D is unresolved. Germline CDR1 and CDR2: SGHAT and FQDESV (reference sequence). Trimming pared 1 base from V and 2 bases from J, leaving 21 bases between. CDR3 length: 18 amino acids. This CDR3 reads CASSLVISGRAGAYEQYF. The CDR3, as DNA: TGTGCCAGCAGCTTAGTTATCTCAGGACGGGCTGGGGCCTACGAGCAGTACTTC.

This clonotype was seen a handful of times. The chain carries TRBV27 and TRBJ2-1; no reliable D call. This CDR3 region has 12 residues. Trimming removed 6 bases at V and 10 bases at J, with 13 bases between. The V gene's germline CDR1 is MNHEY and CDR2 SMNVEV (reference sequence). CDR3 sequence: CASSPPSPEQFF. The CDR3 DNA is TGTGCCAGCAGCCCGCCCAGCCCCGAGCAGTTCTTC.

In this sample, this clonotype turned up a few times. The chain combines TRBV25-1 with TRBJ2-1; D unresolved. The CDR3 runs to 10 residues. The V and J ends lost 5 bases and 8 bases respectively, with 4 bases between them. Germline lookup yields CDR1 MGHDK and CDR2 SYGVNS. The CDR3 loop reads CASSRYEQFF. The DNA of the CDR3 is TGTGCCAGCAGTCGGTATGAGCAGTTCTTC.

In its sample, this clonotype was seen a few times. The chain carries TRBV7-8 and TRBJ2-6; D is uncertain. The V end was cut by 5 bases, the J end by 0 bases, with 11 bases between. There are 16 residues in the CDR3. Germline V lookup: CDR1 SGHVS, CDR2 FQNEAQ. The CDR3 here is CASSRWLGSGANVLTF. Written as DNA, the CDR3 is TGTGCCAGCAGCCGATGGCTTGGCTCTGGGGCCAACGTCCTGACTTTC.

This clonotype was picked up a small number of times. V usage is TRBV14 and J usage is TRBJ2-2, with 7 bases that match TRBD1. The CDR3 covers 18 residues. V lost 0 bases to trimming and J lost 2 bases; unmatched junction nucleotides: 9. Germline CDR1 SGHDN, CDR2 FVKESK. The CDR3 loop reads CASSQEGTVFENTGELFF. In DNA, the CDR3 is TGTGCCAGCAGCCAAGAAGGGACAGTATTCGAAAACACCGGGGAGCTGTTTTTT.

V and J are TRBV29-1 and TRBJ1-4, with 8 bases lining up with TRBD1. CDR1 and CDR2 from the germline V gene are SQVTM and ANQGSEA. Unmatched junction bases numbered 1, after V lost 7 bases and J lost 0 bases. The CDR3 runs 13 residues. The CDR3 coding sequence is TGCAGCGGACAGGGGACAACTAATGAAAAACTGTTTTTT. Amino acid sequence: CSGQGTTNEKLFF. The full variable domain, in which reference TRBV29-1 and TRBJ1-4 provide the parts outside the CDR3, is SAVISQKPSRDICQRGTSLTIQCQVDSQVTMMFWYRQQPGQSLTLIATANQGSEATYESGFVIDKFPISRPNLTFSTLTVSNMSPEDSSIYLCSGQGTTNEKLFFGSGTQLSVL.

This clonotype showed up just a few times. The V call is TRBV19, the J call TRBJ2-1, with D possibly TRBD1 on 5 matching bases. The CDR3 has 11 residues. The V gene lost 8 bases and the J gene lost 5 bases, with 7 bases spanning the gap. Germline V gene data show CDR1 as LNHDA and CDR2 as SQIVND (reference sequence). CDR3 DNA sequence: TGTGCCAGTCGCAGGGACAATGAGCAGTTCTTC. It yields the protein CASRRDNEQFF. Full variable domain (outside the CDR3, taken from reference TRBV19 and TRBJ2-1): DGGITQSPKYLFRKEGQNVTLSCEQNLNHDAMYWYRQDPGQGLRLIYYSQIVNDFQKGDIAEGYSVSREKKESFPLTVTSAQKNPTAFYLCASRRDNEQFFGPGTRLTVL.

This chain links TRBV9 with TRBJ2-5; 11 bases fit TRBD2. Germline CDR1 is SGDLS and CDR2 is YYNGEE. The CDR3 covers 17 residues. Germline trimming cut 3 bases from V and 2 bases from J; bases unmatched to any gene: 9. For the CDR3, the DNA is TGTGCCAGCAGCGCGTCCCCGGCTAGCGGGGGGCAAGAGACCCAGTACTTC. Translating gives CASSASPASGGQETQYF.

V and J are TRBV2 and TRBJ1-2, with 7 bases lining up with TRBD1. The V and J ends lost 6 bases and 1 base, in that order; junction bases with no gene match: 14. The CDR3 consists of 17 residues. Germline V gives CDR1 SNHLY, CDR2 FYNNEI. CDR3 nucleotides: TGTGCCAGCAGCCCCGCCCTGAGACAGGGTATTAACTATGGCTACACCTTC. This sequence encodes CASSPALRQGINYGYTF.

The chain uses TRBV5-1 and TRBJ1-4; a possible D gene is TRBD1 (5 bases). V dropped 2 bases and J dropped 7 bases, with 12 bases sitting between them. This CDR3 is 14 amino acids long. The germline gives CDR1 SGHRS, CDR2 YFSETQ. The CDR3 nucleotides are TGCGCCAGCAGCTTCTCCGTTGGGGGTGAAAAACTGTTTTTT. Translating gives CASSFSVGGEKLFF.

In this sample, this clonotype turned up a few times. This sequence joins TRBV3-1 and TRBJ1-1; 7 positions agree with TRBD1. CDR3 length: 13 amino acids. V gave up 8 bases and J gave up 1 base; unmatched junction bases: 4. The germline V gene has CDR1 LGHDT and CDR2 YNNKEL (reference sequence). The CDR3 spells CASGWTGNTEAFF. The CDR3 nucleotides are TGTGCCAGCGGATGGACAGGGAACACTGAAGCTTTCTTT.

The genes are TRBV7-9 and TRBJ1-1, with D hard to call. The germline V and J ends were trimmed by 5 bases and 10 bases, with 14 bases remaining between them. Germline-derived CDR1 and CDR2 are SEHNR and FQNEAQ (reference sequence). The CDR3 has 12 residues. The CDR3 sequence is CASSSSGEGAFF. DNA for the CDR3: TGTGCCAGCAGCAGCAGCGGGGAGGGAGCTTTCTTT.

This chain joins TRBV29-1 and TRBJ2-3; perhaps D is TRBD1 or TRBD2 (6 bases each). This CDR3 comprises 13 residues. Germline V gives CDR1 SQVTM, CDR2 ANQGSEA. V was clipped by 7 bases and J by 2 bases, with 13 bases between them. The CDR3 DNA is TGCAGCGCTAAAGGGGGGCTCACAGATACGCAGTATTTT. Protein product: CSAKGGLTDTQYF.

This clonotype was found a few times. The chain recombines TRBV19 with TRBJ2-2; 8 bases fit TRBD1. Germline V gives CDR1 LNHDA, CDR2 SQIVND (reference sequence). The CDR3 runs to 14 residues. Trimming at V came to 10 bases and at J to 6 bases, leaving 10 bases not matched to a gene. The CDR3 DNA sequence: TGTGCCACCGACTGGACAGGGTCGGCCGGGGAGCTGTTTTTT. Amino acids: CATDWTGSAGELFF. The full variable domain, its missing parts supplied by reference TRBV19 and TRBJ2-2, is DGGITQSPKYLFRKEGQNVTLSCEQNLNHDAMYWYRQDPGQGLRLIYYSQIVNDFQKGDIAEGYSVSREKKESFPLTVTSAQKNPTAFYLCATDWTGSAGELFFGEGSRLTVL.

CDR3 DNA sequence: TGCAGTGCTAGAGATCCGGTGAGAAACACTGAAGCTTTCTTT. It codes for CSARDPVRNTEAFF. The J gene is TRBJ1-1, the V gene TRBV20-1; D remains ambiguous. Germline CDR1 reads DFQATT; CDR2 reads SNEGSKA (reference sequence). Trimming left V 0 bases short and J 2 bases short, with 10 bases between. This CDR3 has 14 amino acids.

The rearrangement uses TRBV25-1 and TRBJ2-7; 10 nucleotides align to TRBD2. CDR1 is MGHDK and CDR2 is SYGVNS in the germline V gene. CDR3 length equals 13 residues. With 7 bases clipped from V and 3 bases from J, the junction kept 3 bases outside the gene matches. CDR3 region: CASTLAGDYEQYF. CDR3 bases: TGTGCCAGCACCCTAGCGGGGGACTACGAGCAGTACTTC.

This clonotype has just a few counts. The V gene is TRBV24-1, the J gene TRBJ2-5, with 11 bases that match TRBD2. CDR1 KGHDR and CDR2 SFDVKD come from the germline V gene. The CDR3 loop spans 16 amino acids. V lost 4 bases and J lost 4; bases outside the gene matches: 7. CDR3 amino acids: CATSDPTSGGGETQYF. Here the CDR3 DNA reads TGTGCCACCAGTGACCCCACTAGCGGGGGAGGAGAGACCCAGTACTTC.

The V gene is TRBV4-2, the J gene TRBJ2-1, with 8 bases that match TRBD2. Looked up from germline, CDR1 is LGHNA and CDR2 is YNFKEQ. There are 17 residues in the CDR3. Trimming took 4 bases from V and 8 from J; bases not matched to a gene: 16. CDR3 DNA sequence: TGTGCCAGCAGCCCGAGTGGTCTAGCGGGTGATCTTTATGAGCAGTTCTTC. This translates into CASSPSGLAGDLYEQFF.

The CDR3 loop is CASSLRAGGNYGYTF. The CDR3, as DNA: TGTGCCAGCAGCTTACGGGCAGGGGGTAACTATGGCTACACCTTC. The chain couples TRBV11-2 to TRBJ1-2, with TRBD1 matching over 7 bases. The J segment lost 1 base and the V segment lost 2 bases, leaving 4 bases of the junction unmatched. The CDR3 has 15 residues. The germline V gene encodes CDR1 SGHAT and CDR2 FQNNGV.

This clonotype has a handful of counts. In DNA, the CDR3 is TGTGCCAGCAGTTCAGGGACGGCAGGGCAGCCCCAGCATTTT. Translated, it gives CASSSGTAGQPQHF. The genes are TRBV28 and TRBJ1-5, with D tentatively TRBD1 (5 bases). V was pared by 4 bases and J by 7 bases, with 14 bases between. The germline CDR1 and CDR2 sequences are MDHEN and SYDVKM. The CDR3 has 14 amino acids.

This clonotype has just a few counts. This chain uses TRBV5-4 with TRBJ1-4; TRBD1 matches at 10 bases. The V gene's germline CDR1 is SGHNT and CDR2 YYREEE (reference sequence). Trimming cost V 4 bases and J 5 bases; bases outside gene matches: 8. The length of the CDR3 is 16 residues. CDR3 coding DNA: TGTGCCAGCAGCCCGCCCCCGGGACAGGGGAATGAAAAACTGTTTTTT. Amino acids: CASSPPPGQGNEKLFF.